The present T cell receptor beta chain was sequenced within a study of chemoradiotherapy in HPV16-positive cancers. General study points: For HPV16-positive patients, expanding HPV-responsive T cells associated with longer recurrence-free survival. HPV-specific T cells were functionally defined from only two HPV16-positive patients.

About this clone itself: Its antigen is unidentified.

This table comes from immunoSEQ multiplex PCR, and its TCRdb copy is limited to in-frame clones, with some not included. Seen here are some 2,800 clones, around nine tenths observed once, and the top ten hold 5.5%. Germline V gene sequence: CDR1 SGDLS, CDR2 YYNGEE. The CDR3 loop spans 16 amino acids. V was shortened by 2 bases and J by 8 bases, with 20 bases between the two germline ends. Material: tumor tissue, obtained from a patient who underwent chemoradiotherapy. This TCR derives from a human donor with HPV-associated anogenital cancer. This sequence joins TRBV9 and TRBJ2-1, with a weak D call TRBD2 (6 bases). CDR3 sequence reads: CASSVTWGGAGDEQFF. The CDR3 coding sequence is TGTGCCAGCAGCGTGACTTGGGGCGGGGCCGGAGATGAGCAGTTCTTC.